These T cell receptor beta chains were read from a single sample in a study of cytomegalovirus exposure and HLA in healthy donors. Clones were read by immunoSEQ multiplex PCR, and TCRdb kept only the in-frame ones, dropping some. The profile covers about 90,000 clones, with about four fifths appearing a single time and about 2% taken by the ten largest. The sequenced sample consisted of PBMCs. These receptors all come from a man between 18 and 29 years old in good health and CMV-seronegative. CDR3s include the opening cysteine and the closing phenylalanine or tryptophan. D genes are given only for firm matches. Some rows mark clone size as missing; the rest say once, few, many or name a class of expanded clone.

TRBD1	TRBV7-8	TRBJ2-7	.	CASSLGSGGLHEQYF	TGTGCCAGCAGCTTAGGGTCAGGGGGCCTCCACGAGCAGTACTTC
TRBD1	TRBV7-2	TRBJ1-5	.	CASSLGRGPGQPQHF	TGTGCCAGCAGCTTGGGTAGGGGGCCGGGTCAGCCCCAGCATTTT
TRBD2	TRBV5-1	TRBJ2-7	.	CASSLTSGRPYEQYF	TGCGCCAGCAGCTTGACTAGCGGGAGGCCCTACGAGCAGTACTTC
.	TRBV5-6	TRBJ2-1	few	CASSFPRRGPDNEQFF	TGTGCCAGCAGCTTTCCTCGCAGGGGACCGGACAATGAGCAGTTCTTC
TRBD2	TRBV5-6	TRBJ2-5	.	CASSFNGLAGGGETQYF	TGTGCCAGCAGCTTCAACGGACTAGCGGGAGGAGGAGAGACCCAGTACTTC
.	TRBV9	TRBJ1-2	.	CASSDPVGLNYGYTF	TGTGCCAGCAGCGACCCTGTAGGACTGAACTATGGCTACACCTTC
TRBD2	TRBV11-3	TRBJ2-1	.	CASSLGAGGSYNEQFF	TGTGCCAGCAGCTTAGGGGCGGGAGGCTCCTACAATGAGCAGTTCTTC
.	TRBV10-2	TRBJ2-1	.	CASRSGPYNEQFF	TGCGCCAGCAGAAGCGGGCCCTACAATGAGCAGTTCTTC
.	TRBV30	TRBJ2-1	few	CAWRGRGSYNEQFF	TGTGCCTGGAGGGGGAGAGGGTCCTACAATGAGCAGTTCTTC
TRBD1	TRBV6-5	TRBJ1-3	.	CASSRQGSSGNTIYF	TGTGCCAGCAGTCGACAGGGCTCTTCTGGAAACACCATATATTTT
.	TRBV27	TRBJ2-7	.	CASSLSAVQVSYEQYF	TGTGCCAGCAGTTTATCGGCCGTACAGGTCTCCTACGAGCAGTACTTC
.	TRBV7-8	TRBJ2-5	few	CASSPPRGAKRSNQETQYF	TGTGCCAGCAGCCCACCCCGCGGTGCTAAGAGGTCCAACCAAGAGACCCAGTACTTC
TRBD1	TRBV7-2	TRBJ1-2	.	CASSLGQGSNYGYTF	TGTGCCAGCAGCTTAGGACAGGGGTCCAACTATGGCTACACCTTC
.	TRBV5-5	TRBJ2-7	many	CASSLVGRSYEQYF	TGTGCCAGCAGCTTGGTGGGGCGCTCCTACGAGCAGTACTTC
.	TRBV25-1	TRBJ1-5	.	CASSEGGAGNQPQHF	TGTGCCAGCAGTGAGGGGGGGGCGGGGAATCAGCCCCAGCATTTT
.	TRBV27	TRBJ1-4	once	CASSFIYGEKLFF	TGTGCCAGCAGTTTCATTTACGGGGAAAAACTGTTTTTT
TRBD2	TRBV18	TRBJ2-3	.	CATSTGLAGVPDTQYF	TGTGCCACCTCCACGGGACTAGCGGGAGTCCCAGATACGCAGTATTTT
TRBD2	TRBV29-1	TRBJ2-3	.	CSFLLGRGLAGDTQYF	TGCAGCTTCCTCCTTGGTAGGGGACTAGCGGGAGATACGCAGTATTTT
TRBD1	TRBV9	TRBJ2-7	.	CASSAQQGLGYEQYF	TGTGCCAGCAGCGCCCAACAGGGGTTGGGGTACGAGCAGTACTTC
.	TRBV2	TRBJ1-2	once	CASSTDRNYGYTF	TGTGCCAGCAGTACTGACAGGAACTATGGCTACACCTTC
TRBD2	TRBV5-1	TRBJ2-7	.	CASSFTLAEMAYEQYF	TGCGCCAGCAGCTTCACCCTAGCGGAGATGGCCTACGAGCAGTACTTC
.	TRBV6-1	TRBJ1-1	.	CASKRAGAMEAFF	TGTGCCAGCAAGCGTGCGGGGGCTATGGAAGCTTTCTTT
.	TRBV28	TRBJ1-2	.	CASNPAGNYGYTF	TGTGCCAGCAACCCTGCGGGCAACTATGGCTACACCTTC
.	TRBV19	TRBJ1-4	.	CASSIQATLATNEKLFF	TGTGCCAGTAGTATTCAGGCGACACTAGCAACTAATGAAAAACTGTTTTTT
TRBD2	TRBV11-2	TRBJ2-7	.	CASSHTSGWYEQYF	TGTGCCAGCAGCCACACTAGCGGGTGGTACGAGCAGTACTTC
.	TRBV28	TRBJ2-5	once	CASGIQGQETQYF	TGTGCCAGCGGAATACAGGGTCAAGAGACCCAGTACTTC
.	TRBV18	TRBJ1-1	.	CASSRFRVDLGAEAFF	TGTGCCAGCTCGAGGTTTAGGGTGGACCTAGGGGCTGAAGCTTTCTTT
TRBD1	TRBV5-1	TRBJ2-5	.	CASSLAFGQGAKTQYF	TGCGCCAGCAGCCTGGCTTTCGGACAGGGGGCGAAGACCCAGTACTTC
.	TRBV5-1	TRBJ1-1	once	CASRNGQTDTEAFF	TGCGCCAGCAGGAACGGACAGACTGACACTGAAGCTTTCTTT
TRBD1	TRBV5-1	TRBJ1-3	.	CASSQSGGTGNTIYF	TGCGCCAGCAGCCAATCAGGGGGCACTGGAAACACCATATATTTT
TRBD2	TRBV28	TRBJ2-1	few	CASSPKPYWRELEQFF	TGTGCCAGCAGTCCGAAGCCTTACTGGCGGGAGCTTGAGCAGTTCTTC
TRBD1	TRBV6-6	TRBJ1-2	.	CASSQGQGFNYGYTF	TGTGCCAGCAGCCAAGGACAGGGCTTCAACTATGGCTACACCTTC
.	TRBV7-9	TRBJ2-7	.	CASSLGTGFYEQYF	TGTGCCAGCAGCTTAGGGACTGGATTCTACGAGCAGTACTTC
.	TRBV18	TRBJ1-2	.	CASSPGGTASYGYTF	TGTGCCAGCTCACCCGGAGGGACCGCTAGTTATGGCTACACCTTC
.	TRBV6-5	TRBJ2-3	once	CASRYQTDITDTQYF	TGTGCCAGCAGATATCAGACAGATATCACAGATACGCAGTATTTT
.	TRBV28	TRBJ2-7	.	CASSLQGTYEQYF	TGTGCCAGCAGCCTACAGGGAACCTACGAGCAGTACTTC
TRBD1	TRBV2	TRBJ1-1	.	CASSGDRGPGTEAFF	TGTGCCAGCAGTGGGGACAGGGGTCCTGGCACTGAAGCTTTCTTT
.	TRBV6-1	TRBJ2-7	.	CASSFYYEQYF	TGTGCCAGCAGTTTTTACTACGAGCAGTACTTC
.	TRBV7-6	TRBJ1-6	.	CASSFGQDNSPLHF	TGTGCCAGCAGCTTTGGGCAGGATAATTCACCCCTCCACTTT
TRBD2	TRBV19	TRBJ2-1	.	CASSIGGGRGWQGQFF	TGTGCCAGTAGTATAGGGGGTGGGCGGGGGTGGCAGGGGCAGTTCTTC
TRBD2	TRBV11-3	TRBJ2-3	.	CASSLGLAGGTDTQYF	TGTGCCAGCAGCCTGGGACTAGCGGGAGGGACAGATACGCAGTATTTT
.	TRBV6-5	TRBJ2-2	.	CASSYSPGSFGELFF	TGTGCCAGCAGTTACTCGCCGGGGTCTTTCGGGGAGCTGTTTTTT
.	TRBV7-9	TRBJ1-5	few	CASSLDTPNQPQHF	TGTGCCAGCAGCTTAGACACCCCCAATCAGCCCCAGCATTTT
TRBD1	TRBV5-4	TRBJ2-2	.	CASSPWTGKAPGDTGELFF	TGTGCCAGCAGCCCATGGACAGGGAAGGCCCCCGGGGACACCGGGGAGCTGTTTTTT
.	TRBV7-6	TRBJ1-2	.	CASSLATEYGYTF	TGTGCCAGCAGCTTAGCGACGGAGTATGGCTACACCTTC
TRBD2	TRBV5-1	TRBJ2-7	.	CASSLSMGGNSYEQYF	TGCGCCAGCAGCTTGTCGATGGGAGGGAACTCCTACGAGCAGTACTTC
.	TRBV2	TRBJ1-1	.	CASSGEGGTEAFF	TGTGCCAGCAGTGGGGAGGGTGGCACTGAAGCTTTCTTT
TRBD1	TRBV10-3	TRBJ2-7	.	CAIRPGQGDYEQYF	TGTGCCATCAGACCGGGACAGGGGGACTACGAGCAGTACTTC
TRBD2	TRBV25-1	TRBJ2-1	.	CASSGMGLAGAYNEQFF	TGTGCCAGCAGTGGCATGGGACTAGCGGGGGCCTACAATGAGCAGTTCTTC
TRBD1	TRBV6-1	TRBJ2-5	.	CASSEVRGRETQYF	TGTGCCAGCAGTGAGGTCAGGGGGCGAGAGACCCAGTACTTC
.	TRBV18	TRBJ1-2	.	CASHQEVNYGYTF	TGTGCCAGCCACCAGGAAGTCAACTATGGCTACACCTTC